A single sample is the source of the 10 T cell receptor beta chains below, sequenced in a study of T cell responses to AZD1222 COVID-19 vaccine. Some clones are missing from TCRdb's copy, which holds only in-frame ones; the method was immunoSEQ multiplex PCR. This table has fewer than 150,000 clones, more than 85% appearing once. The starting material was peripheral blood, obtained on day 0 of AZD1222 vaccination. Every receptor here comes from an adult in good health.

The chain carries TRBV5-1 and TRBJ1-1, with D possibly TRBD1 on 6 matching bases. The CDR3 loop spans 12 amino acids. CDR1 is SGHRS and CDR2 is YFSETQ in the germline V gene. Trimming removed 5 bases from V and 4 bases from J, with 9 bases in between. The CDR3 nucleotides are TGCGCCAGCAGAGAGGGGGTCACTGAAGCTTTCTTT. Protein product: CASREGVTEAFF.

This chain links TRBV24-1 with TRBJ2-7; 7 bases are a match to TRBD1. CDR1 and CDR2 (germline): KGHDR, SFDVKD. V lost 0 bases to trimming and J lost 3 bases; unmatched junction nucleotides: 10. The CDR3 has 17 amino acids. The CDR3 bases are TGTGCCACCAGTGATTTGAGCCCCGGGACAGCTAACTACGAGCAGTACTTC. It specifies CATSDLSPGTANYEQYF.

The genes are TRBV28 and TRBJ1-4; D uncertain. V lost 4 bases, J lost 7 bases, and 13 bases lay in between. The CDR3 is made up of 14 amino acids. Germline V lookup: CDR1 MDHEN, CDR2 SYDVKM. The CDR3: CASSSSGYGEKLFF. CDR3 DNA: TGTGCCAGCAGTTCGTCCGGATACGGTGAAAAACTGTTTTTT.

The CDR3 loop is CASSFTSLPYNEQFF. The CDR3 nucleotides read TGTGCCAGCAGCTTCACTAGCCTCCCCTACAATGAGCAGTTCTTC. The V gene is TRBV11-1, the J gene TRBJ2-1, with D perhaps TRBD2 (6 bases). The CDR3 is 15 residues long. The V end lost 3 bases, the J end lost 2 bases, and 11 bases lay between the germline ends. Germline V gene data show CDR1 as SGHAT and CDR2 as FQDESV (reference sequence).

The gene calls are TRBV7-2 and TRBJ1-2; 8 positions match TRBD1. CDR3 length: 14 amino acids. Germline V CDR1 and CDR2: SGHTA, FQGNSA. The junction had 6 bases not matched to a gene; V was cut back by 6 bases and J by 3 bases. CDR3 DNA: TGTGCCAGCAGTGGACAGGGAGGAGACTATGGCTACACCTTC. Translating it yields CASSGQGGDYGYTF.

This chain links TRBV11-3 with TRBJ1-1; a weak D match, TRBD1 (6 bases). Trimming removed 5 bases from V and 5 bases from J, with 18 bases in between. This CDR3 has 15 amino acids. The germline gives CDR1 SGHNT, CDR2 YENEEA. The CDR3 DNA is TGTGCCAGCAGCCCTACCTGGACAGCTTCAACTGAAGCTTTCTTT. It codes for CASSPTWTASTEAFF.

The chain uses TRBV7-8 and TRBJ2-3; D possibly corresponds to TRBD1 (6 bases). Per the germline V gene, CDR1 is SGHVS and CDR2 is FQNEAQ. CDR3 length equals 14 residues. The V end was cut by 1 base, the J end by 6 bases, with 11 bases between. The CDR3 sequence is CASSLEGRGDTQYF. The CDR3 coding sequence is TGTGCCAGCAGCTTAGAAGGCAGGGGCGATACGCAGTATTTT.

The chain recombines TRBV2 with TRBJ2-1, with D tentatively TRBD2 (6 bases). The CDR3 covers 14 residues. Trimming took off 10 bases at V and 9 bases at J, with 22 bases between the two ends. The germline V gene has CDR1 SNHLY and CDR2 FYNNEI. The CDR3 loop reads CATEEGSERGEQFF. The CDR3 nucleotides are TGTGCCACCGAGGAGGGGTCGGAGAGGGGTGAGCAGTTCTTC.

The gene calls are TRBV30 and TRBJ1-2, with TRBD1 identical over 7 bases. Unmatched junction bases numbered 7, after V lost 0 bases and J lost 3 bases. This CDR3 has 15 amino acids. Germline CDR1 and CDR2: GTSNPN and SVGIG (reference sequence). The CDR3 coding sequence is TGTGCCTGGAGTGTAGGAACAGGGGTTTACTATGGCTACACCTTC. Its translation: CAWSVGTGVYYGYTF. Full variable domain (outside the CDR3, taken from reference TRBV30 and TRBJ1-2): SQTIHQWPATLVQPVGSPLSLECTVEGTSNPNLYWYRQAAGRGLQLLFYSVGIGQISSEVPQNLSASRPQDRQFILSSKKLLLSDSGFYLCAWSVGTGVYYGYTFGSGTRLTVV.

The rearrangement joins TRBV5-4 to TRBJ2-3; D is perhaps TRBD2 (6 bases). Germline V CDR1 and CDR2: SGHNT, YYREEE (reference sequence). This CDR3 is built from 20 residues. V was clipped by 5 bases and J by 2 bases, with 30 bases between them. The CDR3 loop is CASRPPGERVEVGPTDTQYF. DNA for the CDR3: TGTGCCAGCAGACCCCCGGGAGAGCGGGTAGAGGTTGGGCCCACAGATACGCAGTATTTT.